These 10 T cell receptor beta chains were all obtained from the same sample, sequenced in a study of cytomegalovirus exposure and HLA in healthy donors. PCR primers comprised 60 Vbeta and 13 Jbeta primers. Sequencing used immunoSEQ multiplex PCR; TCRdb keeps in-frame clones, though not all of them. The sample includes around 93,000 clones, approximately 80% seen only once; the top ten take roughly 3.5%. Sequenced: PBMCs. Receptors were obtained from a man aged 30 to 39 in good health and CMV-seropositive.

The chain joins TRBV5-1 to TRBJ2-7; the D is unclear. The V gene's germline CDR1 is SGHRS and CDR2 YFSETQ. Trimming took off 0 bases at V and 5 bases at J, with 12 bases between the two ends. This CDR3 has 14 amino acids. DNA of the CDR3: TGCGCCAGCAGCTTGGCTGCGCTCACGGACGAGCAGTACTTC. It yields the protein CASSLAALTDEQYF.

The rearrangement links TRBV6-1 to TRBJ2-3; D is perhaps TRBD2 (6 bases). The CDR3 is made up of 16 amino acids. Between the trimmed V and J ends, which lost 1 base and 0 bases, there was a span of 11 bases. Germline V gives CDR1 MNHNS, CDR2 SASEGT. CDR3 in amino acids: CASSEEGSGSTDTQYF. In DNA form, the CDR3 reads TGTGCCAGCAGTGAAGAGGGGAGCGGGAGCACAGATACGCAGTATTTT.

Only a few counts were recorded for this clone. The chain couples TRBV2 to TRBJ1-4; TRBD1 is a possible D gene (5 bases). The CDR3 spans 14 residues. The V gene's germline CDR1 is SNHLY and CDR2 FYNNEI. The V and J ends lost 7 bases and 0 bases respectively, with 9 bases between them. CDR3 residues: CASNWGATNEKLFF. CDR3 nucleotides: TGTGCCAGCAACTGGGGGGCAACTAATGAAAAACTGTTTTTT.

The chain is built from TRBV27 and TRBJ2-7; D might be TRBD2 (6 bases). V was trimmed by 6 bases and J by 2 bases, leaving 14 bases between them. Germline CDR1 is MNHEY and CDR2 is SMNVEV (reference sequence). The CDR3 runs 14 residues. CDR3 protein: CASRDGGSAYEQYF. Written as DNA, the CDR3 is TGTGCCAGCAGGGATGGAGGGAGTGCCTACGAGCAGTACTTC.

This chain uses TRBV28 with TRBJ1-6; D may be TRBD1 (5 bases). In germline, CDR1 is MDHEN, CDR2 SYDVKM. With 3 bases removed from V and 8 bases from J, the gap between germline ends came to 11 bases. The CDR3 extends over 14 amino acids. CDR3 residues: CASSFEQAYSPLHF. The CDR3 DNA reads TGTGCCAGCAGTTTCGAACAGGCGTATTCACCCCTCCACTTT.

The chain recombines TRBV7-8 with TRBJ1-2, with a possible D match to TRBD1 (5 bases). Trimming removed 2 bases at V and 8 bases at J, with 15 bases between. Germline CDR1 reads SGHVS; CDR2 reads FQNEAQ. The CDR3 consists of 14 residues. The CDR3 here is CASSLRGLGHGYTF. In nucleotides, the CDR3 is TGTGCCAGCAGCTTAAGGGGTTTGGGTCACGGCTACACCTTC.

This clone has a handful of counts. The chain joins TRBV16 to TRBJ2-6; D gene unclear. V was cut by 3 bases and J by 1 base, with 7 bases left in between. The CDR3 has 15 amino acids. The germline V gene has CDR1 KGHSY and CDR2 FQNENV. The CDR3 region is CASSHRQSGANVLTF. The CDR3 nucleotides are TGTGCCAGCAGCCACCGACAATCTGGGGCCAACGTCCTGACTTTC.

The genes are TRBV27 and TRBJ2-5; 9 bases align to TRBD1. The closer fit of TRBJ2-7 to the DNA end suggests the J call may be wrong. CDR3 size: 15 residues. The germline V gene encodes CDR1 MNHEY and CDR2 SMNVEV (reference sequence). The CDR3 region is CASSPRDRVGYEQYF. The CDR3 region has the DNA TGTGCCAGCAGTCCCCGGGACAGGGTCGGGTACGAGCAGTACTTC.

For this clone: Other DNA sequences in the same sample also yield this CDR3. The CDR3 loop reads CASSLRGTEAFF. The CDR3 nucleotides read TGTGCCAGCAGCTTGAGGGGGACTGAAGCTTTCTTT. The V gene is TRBV5-4, the J gene TRBJ1-1; a weak D match, TRBD1 (6 bases). Germline lookup yields CDR1 SGHNT and CDR2 YYREEE (reference sequence). The CDR3 length is 12 residues. V was cut by 1 base and J by 5 bases, with 6 bases left in between.

The rearrangement joins TRBV9 to TRBJ2-1, with 8 bases fitting TRBD1. J lost 12 bases, V lost 2 bases, and 4 bases had no gene match. The germline V gene has CDR1 SGDLS and CDR2 YYNGEE. The CDR3 runs 12 residues. This chain's CDR3 is CASSVTGTGQFF. The CDR3 coding sequence is TGTGCCAGCAGCGTCACCGGGACAGGGCAGTTCTTC. Combining the CDR3 with reference TRBV9 and TRBJ2-1 gives the whole variable domain DSGVTQTPKHLITATGQRVTLRCSPRSGDLSVYWYQQSLDQGLQFLIQYYNGEERAKGNILERFSAQQFPDLHSELNLSSLELGDSALYFCASSVTGTGQFFGPGTRLTVL.